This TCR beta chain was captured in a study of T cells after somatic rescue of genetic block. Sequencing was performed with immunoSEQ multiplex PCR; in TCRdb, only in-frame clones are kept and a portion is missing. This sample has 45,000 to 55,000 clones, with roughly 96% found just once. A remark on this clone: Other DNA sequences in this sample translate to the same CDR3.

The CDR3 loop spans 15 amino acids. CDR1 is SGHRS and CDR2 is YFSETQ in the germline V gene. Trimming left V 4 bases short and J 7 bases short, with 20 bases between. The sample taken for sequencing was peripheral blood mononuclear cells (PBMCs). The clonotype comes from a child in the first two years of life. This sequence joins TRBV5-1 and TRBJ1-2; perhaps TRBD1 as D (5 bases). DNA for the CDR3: TGCGCCAGCAGCCTGTCGGGGCAAGAACGTCTTGGCTACACCTTC. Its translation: CASSLSGQERLGYTF.